A selection of T cell receptor beta chains follows, all from one sample in a study of blood T cell repertoires in COVID-19. Data came from immunoSEQ multiplex PCR; TCRdb stores just in-frame clones and leaves some out. The sample carries more than 150,000 clones, 80% to 90% recorded once. Sequencing input: peripheral blood. The receptor set was obtained from a man aged 55 to 70 with acute or convalescent COVID-19. Each CDR3 is given with its conserved first and last residue. Fields, in order: CDR3 protein, V gene, J gene.

CDR3 protein: CASSFRDQPQHF; V gene: TRBV28; J gene: TRBJ1-5
CDR3 protein: CATSQDREDGYTF; V gene: TRBV24-1; J gene: TRBJ1-2
CDR3 protein: CASRRVGGNYGYTF; V gene: TRBV28; J gene: TRBJ1-2
CDR3 protein: CASSLWQGEGSETDTQYF; V gene: TRBV28; J gene: TRBJ2-3
CDR3 protein: CASSLADFGSSPLHF; V gene: TRBV5-4; J gene: TRBJ1-6
CDR3 protein: CASSTLDGTSGNEQYF; V gene: TRBV28; J gene: TRBJ2-7
CDR3 protein: CASSPSSGNTIYF; V gene: TRBV10-1; J gene: TRBJ1-3
CDR3 protein: CATSDTQGKLFF; V gene: TRBV24-1; J gene: TRBJ1-4
CDR3 protein: CASSQQDRGDEKLFF; V gene: TRBV4-1; J gene: TRBJ1-4
CDR3 protein: CASSLDTAWYNEQFF; V gene: TRBV5-6; J gene: TRBJ2-1
CDR3 protein: CASSPAEGYQPQHF; V gene: TRBV5-1; J gene: TRBJ1-5
CDR3 protein: CASSYSGHTEAFF; V gene: TRBV6-5; J gene: TRBJ1-1
CDR3 protein: CATSAPSLGLAGGGQFF; V gene: TRBV24-1; J gene: TRBJ2-1
CDR3 protein: CASSGGYYEQYF; V gene: TRBV12-3/TRBV12-4; J gene: TRBJ2-7